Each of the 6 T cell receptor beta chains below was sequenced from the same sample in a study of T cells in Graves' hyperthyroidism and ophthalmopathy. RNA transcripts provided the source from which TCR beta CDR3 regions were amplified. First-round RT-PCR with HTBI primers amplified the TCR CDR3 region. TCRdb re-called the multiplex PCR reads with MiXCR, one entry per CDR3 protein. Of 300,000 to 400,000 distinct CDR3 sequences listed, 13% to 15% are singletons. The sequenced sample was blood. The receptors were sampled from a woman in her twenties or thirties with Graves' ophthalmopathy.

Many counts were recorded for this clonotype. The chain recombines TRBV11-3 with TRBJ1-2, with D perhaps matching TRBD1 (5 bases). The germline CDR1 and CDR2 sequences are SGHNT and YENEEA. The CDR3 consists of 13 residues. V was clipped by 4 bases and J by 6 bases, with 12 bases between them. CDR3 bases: TGTGCCAGCAGCTCCAGGGTTGGGGATGGCTACACCTTC. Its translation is CASSSRVGDGYTF.

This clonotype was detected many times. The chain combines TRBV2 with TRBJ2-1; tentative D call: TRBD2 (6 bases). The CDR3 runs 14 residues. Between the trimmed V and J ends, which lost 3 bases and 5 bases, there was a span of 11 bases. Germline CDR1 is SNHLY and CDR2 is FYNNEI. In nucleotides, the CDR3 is TGTGCCAGCAGTGATGGGGGGATGAACAATGAGCAGTTCTTC. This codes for CASSDGGMNNEQFF.

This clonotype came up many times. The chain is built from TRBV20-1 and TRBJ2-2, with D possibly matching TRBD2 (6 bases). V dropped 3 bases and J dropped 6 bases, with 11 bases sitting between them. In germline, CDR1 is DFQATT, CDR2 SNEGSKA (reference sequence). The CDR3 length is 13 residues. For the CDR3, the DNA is TGCAGTGCTAGTTCGGCGGGACCCGGGGAGCTGTTTTTT. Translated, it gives CSASSAGPGELFF.

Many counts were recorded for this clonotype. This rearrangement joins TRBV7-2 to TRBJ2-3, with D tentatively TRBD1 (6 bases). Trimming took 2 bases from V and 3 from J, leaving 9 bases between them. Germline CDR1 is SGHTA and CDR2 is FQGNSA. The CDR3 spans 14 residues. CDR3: CASSLSQGTDTQYF. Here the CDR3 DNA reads TGTGCCAGCAGCTTAAGCCAGGGGACAGATACGCAGTATTTT.

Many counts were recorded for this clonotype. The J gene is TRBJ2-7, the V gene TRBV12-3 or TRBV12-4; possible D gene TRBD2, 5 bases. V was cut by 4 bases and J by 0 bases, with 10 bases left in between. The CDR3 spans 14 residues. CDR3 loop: CASSSFTSSYEQYF. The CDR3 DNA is TGTGCCAGCAGTTCCTTCACTAGCTCCTACGAGCAGTACTTC.

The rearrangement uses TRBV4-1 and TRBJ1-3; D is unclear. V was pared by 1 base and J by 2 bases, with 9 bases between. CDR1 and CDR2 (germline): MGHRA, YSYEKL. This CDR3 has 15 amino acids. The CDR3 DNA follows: TGCGCCAGCAGCCAAGTTTTGGTTCCTGGAAACACCATATATTTT. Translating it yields CASSQVLVPGNTIYF.